This T cell receptor (beta chain) was observed in a study of post-analysis software for immune sequencing data. The overall study: The patients showed relapsing-remitting, secondary progressive and progressive-relapsing multiple sclerosis courses.

The V gene's germline CDR1 is SGHRS and CDR2 YFSETQ. The CDR3 totals 13 residues. V was trimmed by 0 bases and J by 3 bases, leaving 7 bases between them. Incorporated into the TCR beta cDNA libraries were unique molecular identifiers, which served to reduce PCR and sequencing biases. Once roughly 0.85 to 11 million T cells were used, a few hundred thousand cDNA molecules resulted. TCRdb processed the PCR reads anew with MiXCR; each CDR3 protein has one entry. Among fewer than 600,000 distinct CDR3 sequences listed, around 40% were seen once. Study-wide results and caveats: Included in a set of roughly five TRBV segments more frequent in patients than controls were TRBV5-6, TRBV5-1 and TRBV20-1. F measure showed strong co-clustering of same-batch samples. A significant reduction in normalized Chao1 diversity was observed in multiple sclerosis patients versus controls.

For this clonotype: Its specificity is not known.

What was sequenced was blood. V and J are TRBV5-1 and TRBJ2-7, with unresolved D. The receptor was derived from a girl aged 10-17 years with multiple sclerosis. The CDR3 DNA reads TGCGCCAGCAGCTTGGCCGCGTACTACGAGCAGTACTTC. It is translated as CASSLAAYYEQYF.